The TCR beta chain under discussion was sequenced for a study of human T cells and chemical hapten exposure. The study, taken as a whole, reports: No change in TCRs above 1 in 1000 frequency was produced by DPC sensitization. Controls formed significantly fewer large CDR3 similarity clusters than expanded TCRs did.

Noted time point: pre-sensitization, week 0. Documented treatment: therapeutic diphenylcyclopropenone sensitization with weekly scalp DPC. As concerns this clonotype: Antigen specificity is unknown.

TCRdb fed the RACE reads into MiXCR, producing one record per CDR3 protein. The sample carries more than 250,000 distinct CDR3 sequences, about 9% recorded once. This sequence originates from a woman between 40 and 55 years old with alopecia areata. Some clones in this sample may be carry-over from other donors' samples. The sample here was whole blood, taken in connection with sensitization to the hapten diphenylcyclopropenone (DPC).

CDR3 protein: CSAEADRDHEQYF. CDR3 in DNA: TGCAGTGCTGAGGCGGACAGGGACCACGAGCAGTACTTC. The V and J genes are TRBV20-1 and TRBJ2-7; 8 bases map to TRBD1. This CDR3 is built from 13 residues. CDR1 and CDR2 from the germline V gene are DFQATT and SNEGSKA (reference sequence). The J segment lost 5 bases and the V segment lost 5 bases, leaving 8 bases of the junction unmatched.